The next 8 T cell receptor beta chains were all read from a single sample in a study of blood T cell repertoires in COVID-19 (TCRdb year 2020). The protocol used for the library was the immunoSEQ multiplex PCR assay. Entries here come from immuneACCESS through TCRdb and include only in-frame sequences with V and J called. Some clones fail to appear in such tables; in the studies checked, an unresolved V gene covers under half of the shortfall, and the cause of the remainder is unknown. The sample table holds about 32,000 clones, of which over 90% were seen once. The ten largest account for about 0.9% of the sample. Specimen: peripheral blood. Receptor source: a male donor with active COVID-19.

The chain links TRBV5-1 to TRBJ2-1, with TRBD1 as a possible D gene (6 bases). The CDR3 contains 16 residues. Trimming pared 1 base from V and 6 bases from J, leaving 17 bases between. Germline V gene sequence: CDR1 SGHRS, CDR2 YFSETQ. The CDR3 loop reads CASSLKSGAGVNEQFF. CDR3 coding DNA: TGCGCCAGCAGCTTGAAATCAGGGGCTGGAGTCAATGAGCAGTTCTTC.

The chain's CDR3 is CASSRLAGSTGELFF. CDR3 nucleotide sequence: TGTGCCAGCAGTCGACTAGCGGGGTCCACCGGGGAGCTGTTTTTT. This chain connects TRBV6-5 to TRBJ2-2; 11 bases match TRBD2. Germline-derived CDR1 and CDR2 are MNHEY and SVGAGI. V lost 5 bases, J lost 4 bases, and 3 bases stayed unmatched. This CDR3 has 15 amino acids.

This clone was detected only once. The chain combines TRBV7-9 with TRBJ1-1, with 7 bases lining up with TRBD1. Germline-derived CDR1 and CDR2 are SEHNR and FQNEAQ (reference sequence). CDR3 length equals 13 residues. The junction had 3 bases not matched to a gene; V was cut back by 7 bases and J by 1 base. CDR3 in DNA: TGTGCCAGCACCCCAGGGGGGAACACTGAAGCTTTCTTT. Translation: CASTPGGNTEAFF.

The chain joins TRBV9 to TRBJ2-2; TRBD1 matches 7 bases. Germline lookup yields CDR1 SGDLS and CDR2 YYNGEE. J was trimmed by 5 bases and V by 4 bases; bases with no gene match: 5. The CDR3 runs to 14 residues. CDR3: CASSFTGETGELFF. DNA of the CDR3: TGTGCCAGCAGCTTTACAGGGGAAACCGGGGAGCTGTTTTTT.

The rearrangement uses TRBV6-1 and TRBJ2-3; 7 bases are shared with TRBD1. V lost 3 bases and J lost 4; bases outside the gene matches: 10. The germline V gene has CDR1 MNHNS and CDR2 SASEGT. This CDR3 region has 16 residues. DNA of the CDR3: TGTGCCAGCAGTGACGTTGTGAGGGGGCAGTCAGATACGCAGTATTTT. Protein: CASSDVVRGQSDTQYF.

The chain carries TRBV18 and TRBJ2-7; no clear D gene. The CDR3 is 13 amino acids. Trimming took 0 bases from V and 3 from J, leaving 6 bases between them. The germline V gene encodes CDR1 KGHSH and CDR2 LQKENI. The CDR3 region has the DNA TGTGCCAGCTCACCACCGTCAGGCTACGAGCAGTACTTC. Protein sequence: CASSPPSGYEQYF.

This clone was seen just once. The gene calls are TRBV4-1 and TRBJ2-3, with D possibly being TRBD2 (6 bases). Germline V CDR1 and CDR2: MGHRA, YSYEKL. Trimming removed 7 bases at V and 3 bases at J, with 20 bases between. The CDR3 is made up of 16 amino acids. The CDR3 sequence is CASKDFAGRRTDTQYF. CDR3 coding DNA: TGCGCCAGCAAGGATTTCGCGGGAAGGCGTACAGATACGCAGTATTTT.

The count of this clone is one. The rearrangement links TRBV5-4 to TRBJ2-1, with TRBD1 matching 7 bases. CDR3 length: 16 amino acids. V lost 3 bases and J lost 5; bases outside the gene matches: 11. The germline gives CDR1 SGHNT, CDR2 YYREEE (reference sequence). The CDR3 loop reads CASSSPRGQFDNEQFF. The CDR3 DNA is TGTGCCAGCAGCTCCCCCCGGGGACAGTTCGACAATGAGCAGTTCTTC.